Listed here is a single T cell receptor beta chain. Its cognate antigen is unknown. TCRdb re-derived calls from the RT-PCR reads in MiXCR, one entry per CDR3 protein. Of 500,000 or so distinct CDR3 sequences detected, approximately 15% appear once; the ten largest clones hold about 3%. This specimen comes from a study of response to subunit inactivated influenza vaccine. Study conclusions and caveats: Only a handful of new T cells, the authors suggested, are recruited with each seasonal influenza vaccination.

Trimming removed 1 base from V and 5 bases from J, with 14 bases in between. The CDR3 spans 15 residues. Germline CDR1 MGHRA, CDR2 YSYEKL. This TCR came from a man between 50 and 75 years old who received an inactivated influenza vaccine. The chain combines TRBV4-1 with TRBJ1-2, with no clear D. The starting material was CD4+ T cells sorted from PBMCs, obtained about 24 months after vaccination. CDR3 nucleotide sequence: TGCGCCAGCAGCCAAGGAAGGGTTGGCCCGTATGGCTACACCTTC. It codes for CASSQGRVGPYGYTF.